The 10 T cell receptor beta chains presented below share a single source sample, sequenced in a study of spatial heterogeneity in lung cancer (dated by TCRdb to between 2018 and 2020). Overall study results and their limits: The tumor nonsynonymous mutation count correlated with the number of expanded alpha and beta TCRs within the tumor.

The time point label of this sample denotes: sample taken at primary tumor resection. The antigens of these receptors remain unknown. The method behind the library was 5' RACE. The sample was run on a NextSeq 500. Using fastp trimming at Q25 and MiXCR clonotype assembly, TCRdb reanalyzed the public sequencing data and kept in-frame beta chains. Entries that share a CDR3 protein sequence are merged under the most common genes and DNA. Across this sample there are 20,000 to 30,000 distinct CDR3 sequences, with under 9% seen only once. The ten largest clones add up to just under 8% of the sample. Sequenced here: lung tumor tissue, sampled at surgery. The source is a male donor with early-stage non-small cell lung cancer.

This clonotype is categorized as medium-sized. The V gene is TRBV29-1, the J gene TRBJ2-6; D not resolved. V lost 4 bases to trimming and J lost 1 base, with 14 bases between them. The CDR3 contains 16 residues. Germline V gene sequence: CDR1 SQVTM, CDR2 ANQGSEA. The CDR3 spells CSVVSLKRSGANVLTF. CDR3 in DNA: TGCAGCGTTGTGAGCCTTAAGAGATCTGGGGCCAACGTCCTGACTTTC.

This clonotype turned up a few times. The V gene is TRBV9, the J gene TRBJ2-5, with D perhaps matching TRBD1 (5 bases). The CDR3 totals 15 residues. In germline, CDR1 is SGDLS, CDR2 YYNGEE. V was shortened by 4 bases and J by 3 bases, with 16 bases between the two germline ends. The CDR3: CASSFEAGRKETQYF. The CDR3 DNA is TGTGCCAGCAGCTTCGAGGCAGGGCGTAAAGAGACCCAGTACTTC.

The rearrangement links TRBV12-3 or TRBV12-4 to TRBJ1-4, with D possibly being TRBD1 (6 bases). Trimming took 5 bases from V and 8 from J, leaving 15 bases between them. CDR3 length equals 14 residues. CDR3 in DNA: TGTGCCAGCAGTCCCAGGTCCCAGGGGGAAAAACTGTTTTTT. It specifies CASSPRSQGEKLFF.

The sample holds a few counts of this clonotype. The J gene is TRBJ2-1, the V gene TRBV11-3; either TRBD1 or TRBD2 may fit D (6 bases each). V lost 2 bases and J 9 bases, leaving 11 bases between the germline ends. The V gene's germline CDR1 is SGHNT and CDR2 YENEEA. The CDR3 contains 13 residues. In DNA form, the CDR3 reads TGTGCCAGCAGCTTATCGGAGGGGGTTGAGCAGTTCTTC. It translates to CASSLSEGVEQFF.

This clonotype was observed at least ten times. CDR3 sequence: CASRPGRKYQPQHF. DNA for the CDR3: TGTGCCAGCAGACCGGGACGGAAGTATCAGCCCCAGCATTTT. The V gene is TRBV28, the J gene TRBJ1-5; possible D gene TRBD1, 5 bases. Trimming removed 6 bases at V and 5 bases at J, with 14 bases between. This CDR3 has 14 residues. Per germline, CDR1 MDHEN and CDR2 SYDVKM.

At least ten counts were recorded for this clonotype. The chain combines TRBV11-2 with TRBJ1-1; 7 nucleotides agree with TRBD1. Trimming took 3 bases from V and 2 from J; bases not matched to a gene: 6. The CDR3 is made up of 15 amino acids. Germline lookup yields CDR1 SGHAT and CDR2 FQNNGV. In DNA, the CDR3 is TGTGCCAGCAGCTTCCAAGGACAGGTCAACACTGAAGCTTTCTTT. This codes for CASSFQGQVNTEAFF.

The rearrangement joins TRBV10-3 to TRBJ2-7, with TRBD2 as a possible D gene (6 bases). The CDR3 loop spans 12 amino acids. Looked up from germline, CDR1 is ENHRY and CDR2 is SYGVKD. The V end was cut by 4 bases, the J end by 7 bases, with 11 bases between. The CDR3 coding sequence is TGTGCCATCAGTGGGGCAGGAGGGGAGCAGTACTTC. This gives the protein CAISGAGGEQYF.

This chain connects TRBV6-2 or TRBV6-3 to TRBJ2-3, with TRBD1 matching over 8 bases. The CDR3 contains 13 residues. Trimming at V came to 8 bases and at J to 3 bases, leaving 4 bases not matched to a gene. The V gene's germline CDR1 is MNHEY and CDR2 SVGEGT. CDR3 coding DNA: TGTGCCAGCGGGTGGACAGGGACAGATACGCAGTATTTT. Translated, it gives CASGWTGTDTQYF.

The V gene is TRBV3-1, the J gene TRBJ2-1; D may be TRBD2 (6 bases). This CDR3 is built from 16 residues. CDR1 and CDR2 from the germline V gene are LGHDT and YNNKEL (reference sequence). V was clipped by 3 bases and J by 9 bases, with 21 bases between them. The CDR3 reads CASSHVRDFVSGEQFF. The CDR3 bases are TGTGCCAGCAGCCACGTCCGGGACTTCGTCTCGGGTGAGCAGTTCTTC.

In its sample, this clonotype ranks as medium-sized. The V call is TRBV6-2 or TRBV6-3, the J call TRBJ2-1; 8 nucleotides line up with TRBD2. Looked up from germline, CDR1 is MNHEY and CDR2 is SVGEGT. V lost 6 bases to trimming and J lost 0 bases; unmatched junction nucleotides: 4. This CDR3 is 15 amino acids long. CDR3 bases: TGTGCCAGCAGGCTCAGCGGGAGCTCCTACAATGAGCAGTTCTTC. Translating gives CASRLSGSSYNEQFF.